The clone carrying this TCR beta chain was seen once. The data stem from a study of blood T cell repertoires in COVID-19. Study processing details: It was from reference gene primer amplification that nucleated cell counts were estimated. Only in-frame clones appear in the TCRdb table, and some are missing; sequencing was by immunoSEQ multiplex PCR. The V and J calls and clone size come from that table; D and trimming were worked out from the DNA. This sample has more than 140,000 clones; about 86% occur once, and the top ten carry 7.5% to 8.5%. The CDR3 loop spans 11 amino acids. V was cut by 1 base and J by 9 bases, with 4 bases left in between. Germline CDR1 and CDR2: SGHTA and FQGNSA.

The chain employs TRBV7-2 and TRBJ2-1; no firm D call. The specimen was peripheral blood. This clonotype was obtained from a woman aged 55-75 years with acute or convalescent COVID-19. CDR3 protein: CASSLGGEQFF. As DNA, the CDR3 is TGTGCCAGCAGCTTAGGCGGTGAGCAGTTCTTC.